This TCR beta chain was sequenced in a study of cytomegalovirus exposure and HLA in healthy donors. Sequencing used immunoSEQ multiplex PCR; TCRdb keeps in-frame clones, though not all of them. This sample has under 85,000 clones; around 93% occur once, and the top ten carry 5.3%. This CDR3 comprises 14 residues. The germline V gene encodes CDR1 SGHDT and CDR2 YYEEEE. Between the trimmed V and J ends, which lost 2 bases and 3 bases, there was a span of 12 bases. Sequenced material: PBMCs. This chain connects TRBV5-6 to TRBJ2-7; a weak D match, TRBD2 (6 bases). The clonotype originates from a man aged 18 to 29 in good health and CMV-seropositive. The CDR3 is CASSFTTGGYEQYF. The DNA of the CDR3 is TGTGCCAGCAGCTTTACTACCGGGGGCTACGAGCAGTACTTC.